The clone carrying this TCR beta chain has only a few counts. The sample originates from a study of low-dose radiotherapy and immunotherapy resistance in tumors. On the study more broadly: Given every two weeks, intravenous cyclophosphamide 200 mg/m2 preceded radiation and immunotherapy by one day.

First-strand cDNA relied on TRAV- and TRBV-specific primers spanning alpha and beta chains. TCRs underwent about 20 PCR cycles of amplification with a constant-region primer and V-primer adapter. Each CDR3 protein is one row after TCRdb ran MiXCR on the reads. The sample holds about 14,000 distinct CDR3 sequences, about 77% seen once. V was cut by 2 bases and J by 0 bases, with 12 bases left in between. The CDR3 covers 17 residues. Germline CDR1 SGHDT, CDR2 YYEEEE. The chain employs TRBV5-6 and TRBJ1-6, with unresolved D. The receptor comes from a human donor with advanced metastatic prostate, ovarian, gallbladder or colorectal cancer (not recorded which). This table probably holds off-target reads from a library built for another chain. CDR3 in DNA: TGTGCCAGCAGCTTAGACACCTCGAGCTCCTATAATTCACCCCTCCACTTT. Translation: CASSLDTSSSYNSPLHF. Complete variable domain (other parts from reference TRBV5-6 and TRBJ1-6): DAGVTQSPTHLIKTRGQQVTLRCSPKSGHDTVSWYQQALGQGPQFIFQYYEEEERQRGNFPDRFSGHQFPNYSSELNVNALLLGDSALYLCASSLDTSSSYNSPLHFGNGTRLTVT.